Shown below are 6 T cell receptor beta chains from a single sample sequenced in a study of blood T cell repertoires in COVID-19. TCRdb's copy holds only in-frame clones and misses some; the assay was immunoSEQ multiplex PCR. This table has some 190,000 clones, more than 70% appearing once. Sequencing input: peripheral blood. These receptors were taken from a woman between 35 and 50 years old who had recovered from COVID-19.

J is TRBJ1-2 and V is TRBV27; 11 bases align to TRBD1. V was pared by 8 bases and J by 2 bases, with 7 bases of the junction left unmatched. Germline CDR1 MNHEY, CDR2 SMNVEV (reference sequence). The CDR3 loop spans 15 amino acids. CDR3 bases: TGTGCCAGCCGGGACAGGGGGAACCAAAACTATGGCTACACCTTC. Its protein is CASRDRGNQNYGYTF.

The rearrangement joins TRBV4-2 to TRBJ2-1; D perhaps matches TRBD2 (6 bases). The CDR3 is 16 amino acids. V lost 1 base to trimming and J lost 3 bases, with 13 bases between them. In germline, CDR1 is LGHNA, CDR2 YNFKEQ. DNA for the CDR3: TGTGCCAGCAGCCAAGGAGGGCGGGGCATCTACAATGAGCAGTTCTTC. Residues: CASSQGGRGIYNEQFF.

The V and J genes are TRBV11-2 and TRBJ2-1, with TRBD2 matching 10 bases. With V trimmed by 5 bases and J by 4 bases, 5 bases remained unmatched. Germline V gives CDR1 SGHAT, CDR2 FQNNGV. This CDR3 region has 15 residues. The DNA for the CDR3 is TGTGCCAGCAGCGTTACTAGCGGGGCTTACAATGAGCAGTTCTTC. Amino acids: CASSVTSGAYNEQFF.

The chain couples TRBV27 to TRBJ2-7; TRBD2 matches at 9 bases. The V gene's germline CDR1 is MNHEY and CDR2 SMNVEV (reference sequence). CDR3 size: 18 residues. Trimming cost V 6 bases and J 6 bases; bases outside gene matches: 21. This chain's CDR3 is CASSLRGISGSLHSEQYF. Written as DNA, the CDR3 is TGTGCCAGCAGCCTACGGGGGATTAGCGGGAGTTTACATAGCGAGCAGTACTTC.

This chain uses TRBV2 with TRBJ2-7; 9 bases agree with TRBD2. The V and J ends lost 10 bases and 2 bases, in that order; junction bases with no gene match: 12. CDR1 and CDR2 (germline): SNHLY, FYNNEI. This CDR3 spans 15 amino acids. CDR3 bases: TGTGCCACCCGGTGGAATAGCGGGAGCCCCTACGAGCAGTACTTC. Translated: CATRWNSGSPYEQYF. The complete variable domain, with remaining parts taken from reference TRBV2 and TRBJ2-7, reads EPEVTQTPSHQVTQMGQEVILRCVPISNHLYFYWYRQILGQKVEFLVSFYNNEISEKSEIFDDQFSVERPDGSNFTLKIRSTKLEDSAMYFCATRWNSGSPYEQYFGPGTRLTVT.

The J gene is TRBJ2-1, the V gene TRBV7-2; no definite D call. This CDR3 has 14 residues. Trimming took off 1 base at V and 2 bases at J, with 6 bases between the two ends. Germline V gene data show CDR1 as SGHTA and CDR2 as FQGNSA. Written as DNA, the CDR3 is TGTGCCAGCAGCTTAGGGCTGGCCTACAATGAGCAGTTCTTC. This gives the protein CASSLGLAYNEQFF.